This section outlines one T cell receptor beta chain sequence together with its context. Measured with immunoSEQ multiplex PCR; TCRdb has only the in-frame clones, and not every one. In the table there are roughly 50,000 clones, 70% to 85% of which are singletons. Looked up from germline, CDR1 is MNHNY and CDR2 is SVGAGI (reference sequence). V lost 0 bases and J lost 7, with 13 bases in between. CDR3 length: 15 amino acids. The data belong to a study of memory CD4+ T cells and cytomegalovirus serostatus. The sort gate was single viable CD3+CD4+CD8-CD45RO+ cells for memory CD4+ T cells. The receptor's source is an adult in good health and CMV-seronegative. The chain has TRBV6-6 and TRBJ2-1; D could derive from TRBD1 or TRBD2 (6 bases each). The specimen was memory CD4+ T cells from blood. The CDR3 DNA is TGTGCCAGCAGTTACTCGATTGGGGGGCGAAATGAGCAGTTCTTC. Its translation: CASSYSIGGRNEQFF.